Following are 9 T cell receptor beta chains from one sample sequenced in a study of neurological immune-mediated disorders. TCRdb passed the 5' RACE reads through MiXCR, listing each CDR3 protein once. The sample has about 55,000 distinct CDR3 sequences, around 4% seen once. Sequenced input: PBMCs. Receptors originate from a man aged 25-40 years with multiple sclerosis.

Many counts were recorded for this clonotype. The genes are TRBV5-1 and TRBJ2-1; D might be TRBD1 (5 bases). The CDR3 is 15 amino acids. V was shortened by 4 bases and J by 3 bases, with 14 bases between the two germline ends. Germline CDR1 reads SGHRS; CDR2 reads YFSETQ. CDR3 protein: CASSAQGIDYNEQFF. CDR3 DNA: TGCGCCAGCAGCGCTCAGGGTATCGACTACAATGAGCAGTTCTTC.

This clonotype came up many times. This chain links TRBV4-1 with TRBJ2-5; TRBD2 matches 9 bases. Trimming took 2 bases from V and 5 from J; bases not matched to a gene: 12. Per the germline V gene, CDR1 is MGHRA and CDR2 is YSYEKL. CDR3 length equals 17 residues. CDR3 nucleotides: TGCGCCAGCAGCCAACCGCTCCGCGGGGGGGCCGGTGAGACCCAGTACTTC. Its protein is CASSQPLRGGAGETQYF.

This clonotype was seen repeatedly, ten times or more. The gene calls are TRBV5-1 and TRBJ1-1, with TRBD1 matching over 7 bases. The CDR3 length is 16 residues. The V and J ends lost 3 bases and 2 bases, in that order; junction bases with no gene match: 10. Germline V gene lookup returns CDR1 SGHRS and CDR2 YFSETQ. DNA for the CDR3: TGCGCCAGCAGCTATCTGAGGGGGCGAGCAAACACTGAAGCTTTCTTT. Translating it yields CASSYLRGRANTEAFF.

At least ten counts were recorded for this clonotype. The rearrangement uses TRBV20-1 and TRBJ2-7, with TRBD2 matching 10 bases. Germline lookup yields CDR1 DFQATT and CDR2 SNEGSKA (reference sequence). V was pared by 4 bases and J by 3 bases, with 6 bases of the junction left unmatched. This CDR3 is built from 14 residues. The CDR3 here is CSATGTSDVYEQYF. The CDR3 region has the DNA TGCAGTGCTACCGGGACTAGCGATGTCTACGAGCAGTACTTC.

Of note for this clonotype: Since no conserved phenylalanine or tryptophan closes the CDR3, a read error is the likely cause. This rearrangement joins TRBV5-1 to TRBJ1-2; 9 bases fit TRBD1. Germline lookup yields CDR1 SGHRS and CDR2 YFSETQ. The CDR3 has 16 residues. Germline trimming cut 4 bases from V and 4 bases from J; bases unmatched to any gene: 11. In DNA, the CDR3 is TGCGCCAGCAGCCCGTCCGGGACAGGGCTGGGCTATGGCTACACCAAC. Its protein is CASSPSGTGLGYGYTN.

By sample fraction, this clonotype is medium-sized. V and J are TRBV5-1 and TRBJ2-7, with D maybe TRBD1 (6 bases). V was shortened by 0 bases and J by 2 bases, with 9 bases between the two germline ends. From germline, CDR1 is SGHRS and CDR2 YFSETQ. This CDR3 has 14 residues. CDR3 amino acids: CASSLGQATYEQYF. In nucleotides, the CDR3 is TGCGCCAGCAGCTTGGGACAGGCTACCTACGAGCAGTACTTC.

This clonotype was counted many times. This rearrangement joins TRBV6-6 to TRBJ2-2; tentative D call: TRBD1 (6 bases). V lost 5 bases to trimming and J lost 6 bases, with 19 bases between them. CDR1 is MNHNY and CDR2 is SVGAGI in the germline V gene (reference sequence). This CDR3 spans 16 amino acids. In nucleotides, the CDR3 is TGTGCCAGCAGTCCCGGTGTGGGGGCGCTTCCCGGGGAGCTGTTTTTT. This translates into CASSPGVGALPGELFF.

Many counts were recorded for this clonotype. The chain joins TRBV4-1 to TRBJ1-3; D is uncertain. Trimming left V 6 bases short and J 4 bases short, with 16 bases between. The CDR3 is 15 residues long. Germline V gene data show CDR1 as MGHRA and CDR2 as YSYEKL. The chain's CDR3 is CASSPIPRVGNTIYF. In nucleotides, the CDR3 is TGCGCCAGCAGTCCCATCCCCCGGGTGGGAAACACCATATATTTT.

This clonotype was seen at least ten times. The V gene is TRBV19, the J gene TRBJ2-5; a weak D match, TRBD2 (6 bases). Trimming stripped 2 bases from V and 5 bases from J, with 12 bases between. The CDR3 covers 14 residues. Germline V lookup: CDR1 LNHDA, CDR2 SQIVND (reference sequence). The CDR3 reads CASSIYGSEETQYF. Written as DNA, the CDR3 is TGTGCCAGTAGTATATACGGGAGTGAGGAGACCCAGTACTTC.